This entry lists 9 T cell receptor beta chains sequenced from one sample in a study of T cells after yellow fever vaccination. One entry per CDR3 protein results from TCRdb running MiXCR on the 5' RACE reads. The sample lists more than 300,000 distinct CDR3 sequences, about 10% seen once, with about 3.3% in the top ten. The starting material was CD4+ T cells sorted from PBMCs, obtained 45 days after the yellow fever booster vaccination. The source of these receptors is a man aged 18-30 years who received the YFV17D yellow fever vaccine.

The CDR3 sequence: CASSKKTGSAGGSNQPQHF. Here the CDR3 DNA reads TGTGCCAGCAGCAAAAAAACAGGGTCCGCGGGGGGAAGCAATCAGCCCCAGCATTTT. The rearrangement links TRBV21-1 to TRBJ1-5; the table's TRBD1 call for D was not verified on the DNA. TRBV21-1 is an annotated pseudogene. This CDR3 has 19 amino acids.

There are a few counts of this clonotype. CDR3 DNA sequence: TGTGCCAGCAGCCAAAATCCCCCAGCGGGGGTCGGTGAGACCCAGTACTTC. Its protein is CASSQNPPAGVGETQYF. The chain links TRBV3-1 to TRBJ2-5; 8 bases match TRBD2. Germline V gene data show CDR1 as LGHDT and CDR2 as YNNKEL (reference sequence). CDR3 length: 17 residues. The ends lost 2 bases at V and 5 bases at J; junction bases unmatched: 13.

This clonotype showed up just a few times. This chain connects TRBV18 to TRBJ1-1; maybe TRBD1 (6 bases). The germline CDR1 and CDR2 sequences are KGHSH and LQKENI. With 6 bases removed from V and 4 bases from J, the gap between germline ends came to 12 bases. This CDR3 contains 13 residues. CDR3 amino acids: CASSRQATTEAFF. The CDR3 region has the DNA TGTGCCAGCTCCCGACAGGCTACCACTGAAGCTTTCTTT.

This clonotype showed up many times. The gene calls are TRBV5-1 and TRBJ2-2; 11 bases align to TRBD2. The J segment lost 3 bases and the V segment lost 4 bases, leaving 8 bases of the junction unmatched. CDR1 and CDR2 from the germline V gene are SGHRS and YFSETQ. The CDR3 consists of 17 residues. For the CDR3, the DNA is TGCGCCAGCAGCCCTCTAGCGGGGGGTCCGGACACCGGGGAGCTGTTTTTT. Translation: CASSPLAGGPDTGELFF.

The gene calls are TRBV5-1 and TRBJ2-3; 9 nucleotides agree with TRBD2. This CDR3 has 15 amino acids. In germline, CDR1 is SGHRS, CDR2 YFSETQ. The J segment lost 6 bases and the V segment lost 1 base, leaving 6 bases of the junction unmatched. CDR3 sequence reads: CASSLPGLAGDTQYF. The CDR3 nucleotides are TGCGCCAGCAGCTTGCCGGGACTAGCAGGGGATACGCAGTATTTT.

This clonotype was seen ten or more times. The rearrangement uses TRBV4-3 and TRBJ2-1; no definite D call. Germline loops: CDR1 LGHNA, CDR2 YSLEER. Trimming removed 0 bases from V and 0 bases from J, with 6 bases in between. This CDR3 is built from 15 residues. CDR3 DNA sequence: TGCGCCAGCAGCCAAGAACCAAGCTCCTACAATGAGCAGTTCTTC. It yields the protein CASSQEPSSYNEQFF.

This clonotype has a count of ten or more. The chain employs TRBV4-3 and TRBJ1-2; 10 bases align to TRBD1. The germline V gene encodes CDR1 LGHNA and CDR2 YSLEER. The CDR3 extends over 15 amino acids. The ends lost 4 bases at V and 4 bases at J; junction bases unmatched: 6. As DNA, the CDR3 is TGCGCCAGCAGCCGCGACAGGGGGCTAAGCTATGGCTACACCTTC. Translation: CASSRDRGLSYGYTF.

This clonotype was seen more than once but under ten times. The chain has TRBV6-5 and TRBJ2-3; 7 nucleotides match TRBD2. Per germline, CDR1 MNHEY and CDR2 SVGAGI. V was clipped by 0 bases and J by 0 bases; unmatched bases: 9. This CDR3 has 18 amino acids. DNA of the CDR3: TGTGCCAGCAGTTACTCGATCCCCGGGACTACCAGCACAGATACGCAGTATTTT. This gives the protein CASSYSIPGTTSTDTQYF.

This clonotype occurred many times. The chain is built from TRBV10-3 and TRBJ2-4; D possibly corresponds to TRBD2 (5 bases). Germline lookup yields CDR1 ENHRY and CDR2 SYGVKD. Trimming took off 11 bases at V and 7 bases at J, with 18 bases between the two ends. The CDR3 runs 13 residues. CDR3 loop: CAAREGQSNIQYF. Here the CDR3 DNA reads TGTGCCGCCCGAGAGGGTCAGAGCAACATTCAGTACTTC.